Below are 26 T cell receptor beta chains sequenced from a single sample in a study of cytomegalovirus exposure and HLA in healthy donors. Amplification used 60 Vbeta primers and 13 Jbeta primers. Sequenced by immunoSEQ multiplex PCR; TCRdb stores in-frame clones only, minus some. With about 48,000 clones in the sample, the ten largest clones hold 2.1%. What was sequenced was PBMCs. The receptors shown here come from a woman aged 40 to 50 in good health and CMV-seronegative.

This sequence joins TRBV11-2 and TRBJ1-5; 9 nucleotides line up with TRBD1. Trimming removed 6 bases from V and 4 bases from J; junction bases left unmatched: 4. This CDR3 comprises 14 residues. Germline V CDR1 and CDR2: SGHAT, FQNNGV. CDR3 DNA sequence: TGTGCCAGCAGTAGTGGGACAGGGAATCAGCCCCAGCATTTT. Its protein product is CASSSGTGNQPQHF.

The chain links TRBV5-1 to TRBJ1-1; D is uncertain. The germline CDR1 and CDR2 sequences are SGHRS and YFSETQ. This CDR3 region has 14 residues. V shed 1 base and J shed 0 bases, with 7 bases lying between them. The CDR3 DNA sequence: TGCGCCAGCAGCTTGAGAGGATTGAACACTGAAGCTTTCTTT. It encodes CASSLRGLNTEAFF.

V and J are TRBV9 and TRBJ2-6; 7 bases map to TRBD1. The V and J ends lost 0 bases and 0 bases, in that order; junction bases with no gene match: 6. Germline loops: CDR1 SGDLS, CDR2 YYNGEE. This CDR3 region has 18 residues. The CDR3 sequence is CASSVARQGSSGANVLTF. The CDR3 DNA reads as TGTGCCAGCAGCGTAGCTAGACAGGGAAGCTCTGGGGCCAACGTCCTGACTTTC.

Remarks on this clone: Germline is not matched at one junction end, which may reflect a read error. CDR3 bases: TGTGCTAGCAGCTTTGGCAGGGGGCAATCCGGGGAGCTGTTTTTT. This encodes CASSFGRGQSGELFF. V gene TRBV7-7 combines with J gene TRBJ2-2, with TRBD1 identical over 8 bases. The CDR3 spans 15 residues. Germline CDR1 and CDR2: SSHAT and FNYEAQ (reference sequence).

The chain carries TRBV28 and TRBJ2-3, with TRBD1 as a possible D gene (6 bases). V was pared by 4 bases and J by 2 bases, with 7 bases between. This CDR3 is built from 13 residues. Germline values: CDR1 MDHEN, CDR2 SYDVKM. The DNA of the CDR3 is TGTGCCAGCAGTTCGGGACACACAGATACGCAGTATTTT. Amino acid sequence: CASSSGHTDTQYF.

The chain carries TRBV5-1 and TRBJ2-3; the match to TRBD2 covers 8 bases. The germline V gene has CDR1 SGHRS and CDR2 YFSETQ. V trimming: 7 bases; J trimming: 2 bases; junction bases outside the gene matches: 12. The CDR3 contains 16 residues. In DNA form, the CDR3 reads TGCGCCAGCGCCGCGGGAGGCCACCTAGACACAGATACGCAGTATTTT. It yields the protein CASAAGGHLDTDTQYF.

This rearrangement joins TRBV6-5 to TRBJ1-1; no clear D gene. The ends were cut back, 6 bases at V and 3 bases at J, with 11 bases in the middle. The CDR3 contains 13 residues. CDR1 and CDR2 (germline): MNHEY, SVGAGI. This CDR3 reads CASSFERDTEAFF. The CDR3 nucleotides read TGTGCCAGCAGCTTTGAGCGGGACACTGAAGCTTTCTTT.

The chain carries TRBV5-1 and TRBJ2-7; D is unresolved. V gave up 5 bases and J gave up 0 bases, with 9 bases separating them. There are 13 residues in the CDR3. Germline V gene lookup returns CDR1 SGHRS and CDR2 YFSETQ. The CDR3 region is CASRPASSYEQYF. CDR3 coding DNA: TGCGCCAGCAGGCCTGCTAGCTCCTACGAGCAGTACTTC. The complete variable domain, with remaining parts taken from reference TRBV5-1 and TRBJ2-7, reads KAGVTQTPRYLIKTRGQQVTLSCSPISGHRSVSWYQQTPGQGLQFLFEYFSETQRNKGNFPGRFSGRQFSNSRSEMNVSTLELGDSALYLCASRPASSYEQYFGPGTRLTVT.

The V call is TRBV7-3, the J call TRBJ2-1; 8 bases agree with TRBD2. This CDR3 comprises 15 residues. The germline CDR1 and CDR2 sequences are SGHTA and FQGTGA. V lost 2 bases, J lost 6 bases, and 6 bases stayed unmatched. The CDR3 here is CASSLRGGQGNEQFF. The CDR3 DNA is TGTGCCAGCAGCTTACGGGGGGGCCAAGGCAATGAGCAGTTCTTC.

The rearrangement joins TRBV7-2 to TRBJ1-5, with a tentative D call TRBD1 (5 bases). Germline V gives CDR1 SGHTA, CDR2 FQGNSA. CDR3 length equals 16 residues. The V end was cut by 1 base, the J end by 5 bases, with 15 bases between. The CDR3, as DNA: TGTGCCAGCAGCTTAGTTTTGGGAGGGACTCATCAGCCCCAGCATTTT. Protein: CASSLVLGGTHQPQHF.

V is TRBV11-2 and J is TRBJ1-3; D is ambiguous. Germline V gene data show CDR1 as SGHAT and CDR2 as FQNNGV. This CDR3 spans 17 amino acids. The V and J ends lost 4 bases and 0 bases respectively, with 16 bases between them. The DNA for the CDR3 is TGTGCCAGCAGCTACCCCATAGTTCCTCGCTCTGGAAACACCATATATTTT. Translated, it gives CASSYPIVPRSGNTIYF.

The chain is built from TRBV2 and TRBJ1-2; D unclear. Germline values: CDR1 SNHLY, CDR2 FYNNEI. The ends were cut back, 4 bases at V and 4 bases at J, with 13 bases in the middle. The CDR3 totals 14 residues. The CDR3 sequence: CASSASGMSYGYTF. As DNA, the CDR3 is TGTGCCAGCAGTGCCTCCGGGATGAGCTATGGCTACACCTTC.

The chain carries TRBV9 and TRBJ1-1, with D unresolved. There are 14 residues in the CDR3. V lost 4 bases to trimming and J lost 3 bases, with 13 bases between them. Germline-derived CDR1 and CDR2 are SGDLS and YYNGEE. This CDR3 is CASSPMLGDTEAFF. The DNA of the CDR3 is TGTGCCAGCAGCCCCATGTTGGGAGACACTGAAGCTTTCTTT.

The chain uses TRBV4-1 and TRBJ1-2; 12 positions match TRBD1. Germline values: CDR1 MGHRA, CDR2 YSYEKL. The CDR3 runs to 19 residues. Losses at the gene ends were 2 bases for V and 5 bases for J; bases not matched to a gene: 15. DNA of the CDR3: TGCGCCAGCAGCCAACAGGTTTCGGGACAGGGGGCCTCGGGGTATGGCTACACCTTC. It specifies CASSQQVSGQGASGYGYTF.

This chain joins TRBV30 and TRBJ1-5, with TRBD1 matching over 8 bases. The CDR3 has 13 amino acids. The V gene end was trimmed by 2 bases and the J gene end by 8 bases; junction bases not matched to a gene: 5. Looked up from germline, CDR1 is GTSNPN and CDR2 is SVGIG (reference sequence). CDR3 loop: CAWSRTGREPQHF. CDR3 coding DNA: TGTGCCTGGAGTAGGACAGGGAGGGAGCCCCAGCATTTT.

In DNA, the CDR3 is TGTGCCAGCAGCGCACAGGGGACCGGGGAGCTGTTTTTT. Its translation is CASSAQGTGELFF. The chain joins TRBV9 to TRBJ2-2, with 7 bases lining up with TRBD1. This CDR3 is built from 13 residues. Per germline, CDR1 SGDLS and CDR2 YYNGEE. Trimming took 3 bases from V and 5 from J; bases not matched to a gene: 1. The complete variable domain, with remaining parts taken from reference TRBV9 and TRBJ2-2, reads DSGVTQTPKHLITATGQRVTLRCSPRSGDLSVYWYQQSLDQGLQFLIQYYNGEERAKGNILERFSAQQFPDLHSELNLSSLELGDSALYFCASSAQGTGELFFGEGSRLTVL.

The rearrangement uses TRBV19 and TRBJ2-5; no definite D call. CDR3 size: 11 residues. From germline, CDR1 is LNHDA and CDR2 SQIVND (reference sequence). V gave up 5 bases and J gave up 5 bases, with 6 bases separating them. The CDR3 DNA is TGTGCCAGTAGTTCGTCCGAGACCCAGTACTTC. Protein product: CASSSSETQYF.

V and J are TRBV5-1 and TRBJ1-2; no reliable D call. The ends were cut back, 4 bases at V and 8 bases at J, with 12 bases in the middle. The CDR3 totals 12 residues. The germline gives CDR1 SGHRS, CDR2 YFSETQ. DNA of the CDR3: TGCGCCAGCAGCCCGGAGGTGGAGGGCTACACCTTC. This gives the protein CASSPEVEGYTF.

The chain has TRBV6-5 and TRBJ2-2; no definite D call. Germline V gives CDR1 MNHEY, CDR2 SVGAGI. There are 13 residues in the CDR3. V lost 7 bases, J lost 5 bases, and 11 bases lay in between. The CDR3 region is CASTPDGTGELFF. DNA for the CDR3: TGTGCCAGCACCCCCGACGGGACCGGGGAGCTGTTTTTT.

This chain joins TRBV7-6 and TRBJ2-2; 9 nucleotides match TRBD2. The V and J ends lost 2 bases and 2 bases, in that order; junction bases with no gene match: 3. Germline loops: CDR1 SGHVS, CDR2 FNYEAQ. The length of the CDR3 is 16 residues. The CDR3 reads CASSLRLAANTGELFF. DNA for the CDR3: TGTGCCAGCAGCTTAAGACTAGCGGCTAACACCGGGGAGCTGTTTTTT. Together with reference TRBV7-6 and TRBJ2-2, the CDR3 gives the full variable domain: GAGVSQSPRYKVTKRGQDVALRCDPISGHVSLYWYRQALGQGPEFLTYFNYEAQQDKSGLPNDRFSAERPEGSISTLTIQRTEQRDSAMYRCASSLRLAANTGELFFGEGSRLTVL.

The J gene is TRBJ2-5, the V gene TRBV5-1, with D unclear. V lost 2 bases and J 2 bases, leaving 10 bases between the germline ends. The CDR3 contains 14 residues. The germline V gene encodes CDR1 SGHRS and CDR2 YFSETQ. DNA for the CDR3: TGCGCCAGCAGCTTTAGAGGAATTCAAGAGACCCAGTACTTC. Translated, it gives CASSFRGIQETQYF.

The gene calls are TRBV11-2 and TRBJ1-4; D is unresolved. The germline V and J ends were trimmed by 4 bases and 6 bases, with 18 bases remaining between them. The germline V gene encodes CDR1 SGHAT and CDR2 FQNNGV. This CDR3 comprises 16 residues. In DNA, the CDR3 is TGTGCCAGCAGCTCCCTGGAAGAGCTGGCGGATGAAAAACTGTTTTTT. Translated: CASSSLEELADEKLFF.

The J gene is TRBJ2-5, the V gene TRBV7-2, with 16 nucleotides matching TRBD2. Trimming cost V 7 bases and J 5 bases; bases outside gene matches: 10. The CDR3 runs to 17 residues. CDR1 SGHTA and CDR2 FQGNSA come from the germline V gene. CDR3 nucleotides: TGTGCCAGCACTTCCGGGACTAGCGGGGGGGTGGTCGAGACCCAGTACTTC. It is translated as CASTSGTSGGVVETQYF.

The chain employs TRBV30 and TRBJ2-5; no clear D gene. V was pared by 3 bases and J by 5 bases, with 13 bases between. Per germline, CDR1 GTSNPN and CDR2 SVGIG (reference sequence). The CDR3 length is 13 residues. The CDR3 loop reads CAWRQIPAETQYF. In DNA form, the CDR3 reads TGTGCCTGGAGGCAAATTCCTGCGGAGACCCAGTACTTC.

The rearrangement joins TRBV4-1 to TRBJ2-3; D is possibly TRBD2 (6 bases). Per the germline V gene, CDR1 is MGHRA and CDR2 is YSYEKL. V was cut by 4 bases and J by 2 bases, with 16 bases left in between. This CDR3 comprises 16 residues. The CDR3 reads CASSPPGLTNTDTQYF. The CDR3 region has the DNA TGCGCCAGCAGCCCCCCCGGACTAACCAACACAGATACGCAGTATTTT.

The chain couples TRBV2 to TRBJ2-5, with D possibly TRBD1 on 6 matching bases. The CDR3 has 13 residues. Germline lookup yields CDR1 SNHLY and CDR2 FYNNEI. The V end lost 8 bases, the J end lost 4 bases, and 14 bases lay between the germline ends. The CDR3 sequence is CASAHGQLETQYF. As DNA, the CDR3 is TGTGCCAGCGCCCATGGACAGTTAGAGACCCAGTACTTC.